Shown below are 5 T cell receptor beta chains from a single sample sequenced in a study of shared clonotypes between healthy human individuals. Clones were sequenced by immunoSEQ multiplex PCR, and TCRdb holds only the in-frame ones, with some missing. Of 2 million to 3 million clones listed, over 85% were seen once; the top ten hold 0.36%. Sequencing used naive CD4+ T cells from PBMCs. Subset specified: CD45RA+ positively selected. These receptors all stem from a man between 18 and 29 years old in good health. Some clones in this sample may be carry-over from other donors' samples.

V gene TRBV18 combines with J gene TRBJ2-2, with 10 bases fitting TRBD1. Germline V CDR1 and CDR2: KGHSH, LQKENI. The CDR3 runs to 18 residues. With 3 bases clipped from V and 1 base from J, the junction kept 8 bases outside the gene matches. DNA for the CDR3: TGTGCCAGCTCACCTTCCGGGACAGGGGCGAGGAACACCGGGGAGCTGTTTTTT. This encodes CASSPSGTGARNTGELFF.

The chain links TRBV28 to TRBJ1-2; no clear D gene. The germline V and J ends were trimmed by 6 bases and 8 bases, with 13 bases remaining between them. The CDR3 sequence is 12 residues long. CDR1 MDHEN and CDR2 SYDVKM come from the germline V gene. CDR3 sequence reads: CASSYLLKGYTF. CDR3 in DNA: TGTGCCAGCAGCTATCTCCTCAAAGGCTACACCTTC.

The chain carries TRBV2 and TRBJ2-6; D is perhaps TRBD1 or TRBD2 (5 bases each). This CDR3 is built from 14 residues. CDR1 is SNHLY and CDR2 is FYNNEI in the germline V gene. V was pared by 4 bases and J by 3 bases, with 7 bases between. For the CDR3, the DNA is TGTGCCAGCAGTGGGGGGTATGGGGCCAACGTCCTGACTTTC. It specifies CASSGGYGANVLTF.

CDR3 nucleotides: TGTGCCAGCAGCATTACAGATACGCAGTATTTT. As protein: CASSITDTQYF. V usage is TRBV25-1 and J usage is TRBJ2-3; D is ambiguous. V was clipped by 6 bases and J by 3 bases, with 4 bases between them. Looked up from germline, CDR1 is MGHDK and CDR2 is SYGVNS. This CDR3 comprises 11 residues. The whole variable domain, filled in from reference TRBV25-1 and TRBJ2-3, reads EADIYQTPRYLVIGTGKKITLECSQTMGHDKMYWYQQDPGMELHLIHYSYGVNSTEKGDLSSESTVSRIRTEHFPLTLESARPSHTSQYLCASSITDTQYFGPGTRLTVL.

V and J are TRBV30 and TRBJ2-2; the D gene is possibly TRBD1 (6 bases). The CDR3 totals 15 residues. In germline, CDR1 is GTSNPN, CDR2 SVGIG (reference sequence). V lost 3 bases, J lost 7 bases, and 18 bases lay in between. Here the CDR3 DNA reads TGTGCCTGGAGGAGCAGGGGCGGCAGGCTCGGGGAGCTGTTTTTT. This gives the protein CAWRSRGGRLGELFF.